The rows below give T cell receptor beta chains drawn from one sample of a study of cytomegalovirus exposure and HLA in healthy donors. The table came from immunoSEQ multiplex PCR; TCRdb's copy has only in-frame clones and leaves some out. The sample records 200,000 or so clones, more than 80% being singletons. Sequenced sample: PBMCs. The receptors originated from a woman aged 50 to 60 in good health and CMV-seropositive. Both conserved end residues are part of each CDR3. The order of the fields is D gene, V gene, J gene, clone size, CDR3 DNA, CDR3 protein. The D gene is left open where the match is weak. Some rows have no size entry. The others give once, few or many, or a class for an expanded clone.

d_gene: TRBD2
v_gene: TRBV4-3
j_gene: TRBJ2-1
abundance: .
CDR3nt: TGCGCCAGCAGCCAATTGACTAGCGGGGGACCCGGGCAGTTCTTC
CDR3aa: CASSQLTSGGPGQFF

d_gene: .
v_gene: TRBV9
j_gene: TRBJ2-3
abundance: .
CDR3nt: TGTGCCAGCAGCGTATCCAGCGGCACAGATACGCAGTATTTT
CDR3aa: CASSVSSGTDTQYF

d_gene: .
v_gene: TRBV4-1
j_gene: TRBJ1-5
abundance: .
CDR3nt: TGCGCCAGCAGCCAAGATACCACGGGGGGCGCGCAGCCCCAGCATTTT
CDR3aa: CASSQDTTGGAQPQHF

d_gene: .
v_gene: TRBV9
j_gene: TRBJ2-5
abundance: once
CDR3nt: TGTGCCAGCAGCGTAGCTACCTTGGGGGGGACCCAGTACTTC
CDR3aa: CASSVATLGGTQYF

d_gene: .
v_gene: TRBV6-1
j_gene: TRBJ1-4
abundance: .
CDR3nt: TGTGCCAGCAAAATGCCAGGCAATGAAAAACTGTTTTTT
CDR3aa: CASKMPGNEKLFF

d_gene: TRBD2
v_gene: TRBV7-9
j_gene: TRBJ2-2
abundance: .
CDR3nt: TGTGCCAGCAGCTTAATAAGGGGACTAGCGGGGAACGCCGGGGAGCTGTTTTTT
CDR3aa: CASSLIRGLAGNAGELFF

d_gene: TRBD1
v_gene: TRBV4-3
j_gene: TRBJ2-3
abundance: .
CDR3nt: TGCGCCAGCAGCCAAGGACAGGGGAAAGGAAATACGCAGTATTTT
CDR3aa: CASSQGQGKGNTQYF

d_gene: TRBD2
v_gene: TRBV2
j_gene: TRBJ2-2
abundance: .
CDR3nt: TGTGCCAGCAGGTCCGGGACTAGGGCGGGGGAGCTGTTTTTT
CDR3aa: CASRSGTRAGELFF

d_gene: TRBD2
v_gene: TRBV5-4
j_gene: TRBJ2-5
abundance: few
CDR3nt: TGTGCCAGCAGCCCGGGACTAGCGGGGCAAGAGACCCAGTACTTC
CDR3aa: CASSPGLAGQETQYF

d_gene: .
v_gene: TRBV18
j_gene: TRBJ2-3
abundance: .
CDR3nt: TGTGCCAGCTCACCGAGCCAGACTAGCACAGATACGCAGTATTTT
CDR3aa: CASSPSQTSTDTQYF

d_gene: .
v_gene: TRBV4-1
j_gene: TRBJ2-2
abundance: few
CDR3nt: TGCGCCAGCAGCCAAGATTCTAGCTCGGATGGGGAGCTGTTTTTT
CDR3aa: CASSQDSSSDGELFF

d_gene: TRBD1
v_gene: TRBV14
j_gene: TRBJ2-5
abundance: .
CDR3nt: TGTGCCAGCAGCCAACCGGGACAGGGAGGGACCCAGTACTTC
CDR3aa: CASSQPGQGGTQYF

d_gene: TRBD1
v_gene: TRBV6-1
j_gene: TRBJ2-1
abundance: few
CDR3nt: TGTGCCAGCAGTGCCTCCGGGACAGGGAGGTATGAGCAGTTCTTC
CDR3aa: CASSASGTGRYEQFF

d_gene: TRBD2
v_gene: TRBV19
j_gene: TRBJ2-3
abundance: .
CDR3nt: TGTGCCAGTAGAGACCCTAGCGGGGACTTCACAGATACGCAGTATTTT
CDR3aa: CASRDPSGDFTDTQYF

d_gene: .
v_gene: TRBV18
j_gene: TRBJ2-5
abundance: .
CDR3nt: TGTGCCAGCTCACCATTTCAGGGGGGACGGCAAGAGACCCAGTACTTC
CDR3aa: CASSPFQGGRQETQYF

d_gene: TRBD2
v_gene: TRBV30
j_gene: TRBJ2-2
abundance: .
CDR3nt: TGTGCCTGGAGTAGACTAGCGGGTCTTACCGGGGAGCTGTTTTTT
CDR3aa: CAWSRLAGLTGELFF

d_gene: .
v_gene: TRBV5-6
j_gene: TRBJ1-1
abundance: .
CDR3nt: TGTGCCAGCAGCTTGGGGAAAACAGGGCGGAACACTGAAGCTTTCTTT
CDR3aa: CASSLGKTGRNTEAFF

d_gene: TRBD2
v_gene: TRBV7-2
j_gene: TRBJ2-3
abundance: once
CDR3nt: TGTGCCAGCAGCTCGGGACTAGCGGGAACGCAGTATTTT
CDR3aa: CASSSGLAGTQYF

d_gene: TRBD1
v_gene: TRBV27
j_gene: TRBJ1-2
abundance: .
CDR3nt: TGTGCCAGCAGGCCTACAGGGGGCGCGAACTATGGCTACACCTTC
CDR3aa: CASRPTGGANYGYTF

d_gene: .
v_gene: TRBV12-5
j_gene: TRBJ2-1
abundance: .
CDR3nt: TGTGCTAGTGGCTCACACGGGGGACTCTACAATGAGCAGTTCTTC
CDR3aa: CASGSHGGLYNEQFF

d_gene: TRBD2
v_gene: TRBV28
j_gene: TRBJ2-3
abundance: .
CDR3nt: TGTGCCAGCAGTTTTACACTAGCGGGTCCTGAATCCACAGATACGCAGTATTTT
CDR3aa: CASSFTLAGPESTDTQYF

d_gene: TRBD1
v_gene: TRBV27
j_gene: TRBJ2-3
abundance: .
CDR3nt: TGTGCCAGCAGTCCCAACGACCACAGGGGGCGTCGAGACACAGATACGCAGTATTTT
CDR3aa: CASSPNDHRGRRDTDTQYF

d_gene: TRBD1
v_gene: TRBV6-1
j_gene: TRBJ2-1
abundance: .
CDR3nt: TGTGCCAGCAGTGAGTTGGGACAGGGAAGGAGCAATGAGCAGTTCTTC
CDR3aa: CASSELGQGRSNEQFF

d_gene: TRBD1
v_gene: TRBV11-2
j_gene: TRBJ2-7
abundance: .
CDR3nt: TGTGCCAGCAGCTCCCGGGACAGAACTCCCGAGCAGTACTTC
CDR3aa: CASSSRDRTPEQYF

d_gene: TRBD1
v_gene: TRBV5-1
j_gene: TRBJ1-5
abundance: .
CDR3nt: TGCGCCAGCAGCCTGACAGGGGAACAGCCCCAGCATTTT
CDR3aa: CASSLTGEQPQHF

d_gene: .
v_gene: TRBV4-2
j_gene: TRBJ1-2
abundance: .
CDR3nt: TGTGCCAGCAGCCAAAACTCCCAGACAGGCATCTCCCCTGGGGGCTACACCTTC
CDR3aa: CASSQNSQTGISPGGYTF

d_gene: TRBD2
v_gene: TRBV9
j_gene: TRBJ2-3
abundance: .
CDR3nt: TGTGCCAGCAGCGCTAGCGGGAGTACAGATACGCAGTATTTT
CDR3aa: CASSASGSTDTQYF

d_gene: TRBD2
v_gene: TRBV27
j_gene: TRBJ2-5
abundance: .
CDR3nt: TGTGCCAGCAGTCTATCACCCCTAGCGGAAGGTGGGGAGACCCAGTACTTC
CDR3aa: CASSLSPLAEGGETQYF

d_gene: TRBD1
v_gene: TRBV28
j_gene: TRBJ2-5
abundance: .
CDR3nt: TGTGCCAGCACAAGCGAACCCAGGGGACAGGGCTACCAAGAGACCCAGTACTTC
CDR3aa: CASTSEPRGQGYQETQYF

d_gene: TRBD2
v_gene: TRBV2
j_gene: TRBJ2-2
abundance: .
CDR3nt: TGTGCCAGCAGTGAGCTAGCGGGCAGGTATGGGGAGCTGTTTTTT
CDR3aa: CASSELAGRYGELFF

d_gene: .
v_gene: TRBV13
j_gene: TRBJ1-1
abundance: .
CDR3nt: TGTGCCAGCAGCTTATTTGGGTCAGGGAACACTGAAGCTTTCTTT
CDR3aa: CASSLFGSGNTEAFF

d_gene: TRBD2
v_gene: TRBV10-3
j_gene: TRBJ2-7
abundance: .
CDR3nt: TGTGCCATCAGTACCCCAGCGGGGGCAGACGAGCAGTACTTC
CDR3aa: CAISTPAGADEQYF

d_gene: .
v_gene: TRBV5-1
j_gene: TRBJ1-1
abundance: few
CDR3nt: TGCGCCAGCAGCTTCGGGGGGAGGAGGGGCACTGAAGCTTTCTTT
CDR3aa: CASSFGGRRGTEAFF

d_gene: TRBD1
v_gene: TRBV30
j_gene: TRBJ1-2
abundance: once
CDR3nt: TGTGCCTGGAGACTACAGGGGGCGGATGGCTACACCTTC
CDR3aa: CAWRLQGADGYTF

d_gene: TRBD2
v_gene: TRBV27
j_gene: TRBJ2-1
abundance: .
CDR3nt: TGTGCCAGCAGTCTGACTAGCGGGGGGGCATGGGAGCAGTTCTTC
CDR3aa: CASSLTSGGAWEQFF

d_gene: .
v_gene: TRBV11-2
j_gene: TRBJ1-1
abundance: .
CDR3nt: TGTGCCAGCAGCTTAGGGTCCAGTACTGAAGCTTTCTTT
CDR3aa: CASSLGSSTEAFF

d_gene: TRBD2
v_gene: TRBV5-1
j_gene: TRBJ2-1
abundance: .
CDR3nt: TGCGCCAGCAGCTTTGCCCGGGGGGCCTACAATGAGCAGTTCTTC
CDR3aa: CASSFARGAYNEQFF

d_gene: TRBD1
v_gene: TRBV30
j_gene: TRBJ2-1
abundance: .
CDR3nt: TGTGCCTGGAGTGTAAGACAGGGGGCAGGGAATGAGCAGTTCTTC
CDR3aa: CAWSVRQGAGNEQFF

d_gene: TRBD1
v_gene: TRBV5-8
j_gene: TRBJ1-1
abundance: .
CDR3nt: TGTGCCAGCAGCTCCCGATACAGGGGTCCGGGAAAGGACACTGAAGCTTTCTTT
CDR3aa: CASSSRYRGPGKDTEAFF

d_gene: .
v_gene: TRBV7-9
j_gene: TRBJ2-5
abundance: .
CDR3nt: TGTGCCAGCAGCCCGGACAGTTATTCACAAGAGACCCAGTACTTC
CDR3aa: CASSPDSYSQETQYF

d_gene: .
v_gene: TRBV6-5
j_gene: TRBJ2-7
abundance: .
CDR3nt: TGTGCCAGCAGTCAGGCAAGCTTTGACGAGCAGTACTTC
CDR3aa: CASSQASFDEQYF

d_gene: .
v_gene: TRBV28
j_gene: TRBJ1-3
abundance: .
CDR3nt: TGTGCCAGCAGTTTCCAGGGGAAGGCTGCTGGAAACACCATATATTTT
CDR3aa: CASSFQGKAAGNTIYF

d_gene: .
v_gene: TRBV9
j_gene: TRBJ2-2
abundance: .
CDR3nt: TGTGCCAGCAGCGTAGACCCAGCGAACACCGGGGAGCTGTTTTTT
CDR3aa: CASSVDPANTGELFF

d_gene: TRBD1
v_gene: TRBV5-1
j_gene: TRBJ2-3
abundance: .
CDR3nt: TGCGCCAGCAGCCCAATGACAGGGAATACGCAGTATTTT
CDR3aa: CASSPMTGNTQYF

d_gene: TRBD1
v_gene: TRBV14
j_gene: TRBJ1-3
abundance: .
CDR3nt: TGTGCCAGCAGCCACTCTGGAGGGACAGGTCGTCGAAACACCATATATTTT
CDR3aa: CASSHSGGTGRRNTIYF

d_gene: .
v_gene: TRBV30
j_gene: TRBJ1-3
abundance: .
CDR3nt: TGTGCCTGGAGTGTGGCAGGGCGTAACACCATATATTTT
CDR3aa: CAWSVAGRNTIYF

d_gene: TRBD2
v_gene: TRBV6-5
j_gene: TRBJ2-1
abundance: once
CDR3nt: TGTGCCAGCAGTTACTCCCGCGGGGGTGCCTACAATGAGCAGTTCTTC
CDR3aa: CASSYSRGGAYNEQFF

d_gene: .
v_gene: TRBV7-6
j_gene: TRBJ2-5
abundance: .
CDR3nt: TGTGCCAGCAGCCCAGGAGGGGGCGTCTTGAAAGAGACCCAGTACTTC
CDR3aa: CASSPGGGVLKETQYF

d_gene: TRBD2
v_gene: TRBV27
j_gene: TRBJ2-1
abundance: .
CDR3nt: TGTGCCAGCAGTTTTGGGGGGGCCTACAATGAGCAGTTCTTC
CDR3aa: CASSFGGAYNEQFF

d_gene: TRBD2
v_gene: TRBV27
j_gene: TRBJ2-1
abundance: .
CDR3nt: TGTGCCAGCAGTTTCAGGACTAGTTTGGAATCTACCGAGCAGTTCTTC
CDR3aa: CASSFRTSLESTEQFF

d_gene: TRBD1
v_gene: TRBV4-3
j_gene: TRBJ1-6
abundance: .
CDR3nt: TGCGCCAGCAGCCAGGAAAGGGCAGGGGGCTCCTATAATTCACCCCTCCACTTT
CDR3aa: CASSQERAGGSYNSPLHF

d_gene: .
v_gene: TRBV4-1
j_gene: TRBJ1-6
abundance: .
CDR3nt: TGCGCCAGCAGCCAAGAGGAGGGCGTTGGCTTTCCGGGGGTCAATTCACCCCTCCACTTT
CDR3aa: CASSQEEGVGFPGVNSPLHF

d_gene: .
v_gene: TRBV25-1
j_gene: TRBJ1-2
abundance: .
CDR3nt: TGTGCCAGCAGTGAATCCGAGAGAAGCTATGGCTACACCTTC
CDR3aa: CASSESERSYGYTF

d_gene: .
v_gene: TRBV6-1
j_gene: TRBJ2-5
abundance: .
CDR3nt: TGTGCCAGCAGTGAAGAGGTACAGGTTCAAGAGACCCAGTACTTC
CDR3aa: CASSEEVQVQETQYF